This T cell receptor (beta chain) was sequenced in a study of shared clonotypes between healthy human individuals. General observations from the study: Relative to clonotypes present in all four donors, those not shared had lower generation probabilities.

CD45RA+ naive and CD45RA-negative memory subsets were separated from CD4+ cells. Profiling relied on immunoSEQ multiplex PCR, and the TCRdb table lists in-frame clones only, not all of them. Among millions of clones listed, over 85% were seen once. On this clone itself: The antigen is not known.

The V gene's germline CDR1 is SGHTA and CDR2 FQGNSA. J lost 9 bases, V lost 5 bases, and 6 bases had no gene match. The CDR3 has 13 residues. This sequence originates from a man aged 18-30 years in good health. Some clones in this sample may be carry-over from other donors' samples. The rearrangement links TRBV7-2 to TRBJ2-1; TRBD2 matches at 8 bases. The specimen was naive CD4+ T cells from PBMCs. Subset of the sample: CD45RA+ positively selected. The CDR3 coding sequence is TGTGCCAGCAGCGTCCGACTAGCGAGTGAGCAGTTCTTC. Translated, it gives CASSVRLASEQFF.